Described below is a single T cell receptor beta chain sequence and its context. TCR beta cDNA was reverse-transcribed from about 500 ng of total RNA. The reaction used a constant-region primer and ProtoScript II reverse transcriptase. The TCR beta library was amplified through three nested multiplex PCR rounds in a modified ARM-PCR procedure. PCR rounds one and two used TRBV1-TRBV30 forward primers with a C-beta reverse primer for around 11 cycles each. MiXCR, applied by TCRdb to the multiplex PCR reads, yields one record per CDR3 protein. The sample has about 180,000 distinct CDR3 sequences; 60% are singletons. The researchers obtained blood RNA from unsorted whole blood and also extracted germline DNA. Germline V gene sequence: CDR1 MNHNS, CDR2 SASEGT. Trimming pared 5 bases from V and 4 bases from J, leaving 12 bases between. This CDR3 region has 14 residues. This sample is part of a study of tumor-infiltrating lymphocytes in primary liver carcinoma. Background on the study: Patients comprised men and women whose ages fell between 30 and 69 years.

The TCR was taken from a man in his forties or fifties with primary liver carcinoma and hepatitis B virus infection. Sample: peripheral blood. V is TRBV6-1 and J is TRBJ1-3; D remains unclear. CDR3 sequence reads: CASSTVVRGNTIYF. The CDR3 DNA reads TGTGCCAGCAGTACCGTGGTCCGCGGAAACACCATATATTTT.